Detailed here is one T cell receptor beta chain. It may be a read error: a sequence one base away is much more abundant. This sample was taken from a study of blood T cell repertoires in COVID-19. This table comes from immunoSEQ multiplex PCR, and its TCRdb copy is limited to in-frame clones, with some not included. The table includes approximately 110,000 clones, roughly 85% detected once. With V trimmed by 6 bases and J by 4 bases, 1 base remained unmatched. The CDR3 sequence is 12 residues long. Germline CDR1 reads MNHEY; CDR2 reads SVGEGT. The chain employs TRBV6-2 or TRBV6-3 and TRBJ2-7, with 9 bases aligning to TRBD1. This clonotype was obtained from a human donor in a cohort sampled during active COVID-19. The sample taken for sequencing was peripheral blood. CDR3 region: CASSGQGYEQYF. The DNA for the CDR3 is TGTGCCAGCAGCGGACAGGGGTACGAGCAGTACTTC.